A selection of T cell receptor beta chains follows, all from one sample in a study of T cell changes during pregnancy in multiple sclerosis. Here immunoSEQ multiplex PCR was the method, and the copy in TCRdb shows in-frame clones only, minus some. This sample has about 93,000 clones, with 85% to 95% found just once. The sample was peripheral blood, taken after pregnancy. The receptors derive from a female donor with multiple sclerosis, enrolled in a pregnancy study. Each CDR3 is given with its conserved first and last residue. The D gene is left open where the match is weak. Clone size is stated in some rows and not others, as once, few, many or a class when expanded.

j_call clone_size d_call v_call cdr3_aa cdr3_nt
TRBJ1-2 NA NA TRBV6-5 CASSHNPSGYGYTF TGTGCCAGCAGCCATAACCCATCGGGCTATGGCTACACCTTC
TRBJ2-1 NA NA TRBV2 CASSPRTSKGSYNEQFF TGTGCCAGCAGTCCAAGGACCTCAAAGGGGTCCTACAATGAGCAGTTCTTC
TRBJ2-3 NA TRBD2 TRBV5-1 CASSFGGSRGDTQYF TGCGCCAGCAGCTTCGGCGGGAGTCGCGGAGATACGCAGTATTTT
TRBJ1-1 NA TRBD1 TRBV6-5 CASSTTGGITEAFF TGTGCCAGCAGTACGACAGGGGGGATAACTGAAGCTTTCTTT
TRBJ1-5 NA NA TRBV5-1 CASRPDSPNQPQHF TGCGCCAGCAGACCGGACAGTCCCAATCAGCCCCAGCATTTT
TRBJ1-1 NA TRBD1 TRBV19 CASTPSGQANRLKAFF TGTGCCAGTACCCCATCGGGACAGGCAAATCGCCTAAAAGCTTTCTTT
TRBJ1-4 NA NA TRBV9 CASSVSQGGEKLFF TGTGCCAGCAGCGTATCCCAGGGTGGAGAAAAACTGTTTTTT
TRBJ1-1 NA NA TRBV27 CASSLSAGRAFF TGTGCCAGCAGTTTATCGGCCGGGAGGGCTTTCTTT
TRBJ2-6 NA TRBD2 TRBV7-3 CASSLRGGAGANVLTF TGTGCCAGCAGCTTAAGGGGAGGGGCGGGGGCCAACGTCCTGACTTTC
TRBJ2-7 NA NA TRBV5-6 CASSFPTSYEQYF TGTGCCAGCAGCTTCCCGACTAGCTACGAGCAGTACTTC
TRBJ2-5 NA NA TRBV27 CASSSQGYGTQYF TGTGCCAGCAGTTCGCAGGGGTATGGGACCCAGTACTTC
TRBJ2-7 NA NA TRBV5-4 CASSLGNGGPNSYEQYF TGTGCCAGCAGCTTGGGAAACGGCGGCCCGAATTCCTACGAGCAGTACTTC
TRBJ1-2 NA NA TRBV27 CASSLRGNVNYGYTF TGTGCCAGCAGTTTGCGGGGAAATGTGAACTATGGCTACACCTTC
TRBJ2-1 NA NA TRBV27 CASSLRENNEQFF TGTGCCAGCAGTTTACGGGAGAACAATGAGCAGTTCTTC
TRBJ1-3 NA NA TRBV5-1 CASSLAPGVINTIYF TGCGCCAGCAGCTTGGCTCCAGGGGTTATAAACACCATATATTTT
TRBJ2-1 NA NA TRBV6-1 CASSPRRGGHDEQFF TGTGCCAGCAGTCCCCGACGGGGAGGTCACGATGAGCAGTTCTTC
TRBJ1-4 NA NA TRBV18 CASSPLSGIPREKLFF TGTGCCAGCTCACCGCTATCCGGGATCCCCCGTGAAAAACTGTTTTTT
TRBJ1-6 NA NA TRBV6-5 CASSYGAGSNSPLHF TGTGCCAGCAGTTACGGGGCAGGCTCCAATTCACCCCTCCACTTT
TRBJ1-1 NA NA TRBV5-5 CASSHPGNTEAFF TGTGCCAGCAGTCACCCAGGGAACACTGAAGCTTTCTTT
TRBJ2-1 NA TRBD1 TRBV7-7 CASSYGTGWVGEQFF TGTGCCAGCAGCTACGGGACAGGGTGGGTTGGTGAGCAGTTCTTC
TRBJ1-4 once NA TRBV29-1 CSASSREPGKLFF TGCAGCGCCTCTTCCAGGGAACCGGGAAAACTGTTTTTT
TRBJ1-6 NA NA TRBV6-1 CASRTLSYNSPLHF TGTGCCAGCAGGACATTGTCCTATAATTCACCCCTCCACTTT
TRBJ2-5 NA NA TRBV7-2 CASSLVAGAGETQYF TGTGCCAGCAGCTTAGTTGCGGGGGCGGGGGAGACCCAGTACTTC
TRBJ1-1 NA TRBD1 TRBV7-2 CASNTGQGDSGMNTEAFF TGTGCCAGCAACACGGGACAGGGCGACTCGGGAATGAACACTGAAGCTTTCTTT
TRBJ2-1 once NA TRBV4-1 CASSQVGLTYNEQFF TGCGCCAGCAGCCAAGTGGGGCTAACCTACAATGAGCAGTTCTTC
TRBJ1-5 NA NA TRBV30 CAWTPAPGNNQPQHF TGTGCCTGGACCCCCGCGCCAGGAAACAATCAGCCCCAGCATTTT
TRBJ1-1 NA TRBD1 TRBV4-2 CASSQEDRSFEAFF TGTGCCAGCAGCCAAGAGGACAGGTCTTTTGAAGCTTTCTTT
TRBJ2-5 NA NA TRBV27 CASSPSRETQYF TGTGCCAGCAGCCCCTCGCGAGAGACCCAGTACTTC
TRBJ2-7 NA TRBD1 TRBV7-8 CASSLLGQVNYEQYF TGTGCCAGCAGCTTATTGGGACAGGTAAACTACGAGCAGTACTTC
TRBJ1-1 NA NA TRBV12-5 CASGIWGPEAFF TGTGCTAGTGGTATATGGGGGCCTGAAGCTTTCTTT
TRBJ2-7 NA NA TRBV10-3 CARPGDEQYF TGTGCCAGACCCGGGGACGAGCAGTACTTC
TRBJ2-7 NA NA TRBV6-1 CASSERRAVYEQYF TGTGCCAGCAGTGAAAGGCGGGCTGTCTACGAGCAGTACTTC
TRBJ2-1 once NA TRBV18 CASSPPSSYNEQFF TGTGCCAGCTCACCCCCTAGCTCCTACAATGAGCAGTTCTTC